A selection of T cell receptor beta chains follows, all from one sample in a study of beta chain features in type 1 diabetes. Sequenced by immunoSEQ multiplex PCR; TCRdb stores in-frame clones only, minus some. Among around 250,000 clones, around an eighth were seen once, and the ten largest hold approximately 0.024%. The source material was naive CD4+ T cells from blood. These receptors originate from a woman aged 40 to 50 in good health. Both conserved end residues are part of each CDR3. The D gene is left open where the match is weak. Part of the rows lack a size; the others show once, few, many or a class for expanded clones.

CDR3 protein	CDR3 DNA	clone size	V gene	J gene	D gene
CASSTRQGAVSEQFF	TGTGCCAGCAGCACCCGACAGGGGGCGGTCAGTGAGCAGTTCTTC	-	TRBV5-4	TRBJ2-1	TRBD1
CASSPDSPLGSNTEAFF	TGTGCCAGCAGCCCGGACAGCCCTTTGGGGTCGAACACTGAAGCTTTCTTT	few	TRBV7-2	TRBJ1-1	-
CASSKSSGLTYEQYF	TGTGCCAGCAGCAAATCTAGCGGGTTAACCTACGAGCAGTACTTC	few	TRBV5-4	TRBJ2-7	TRBD2
CASSSPGGSGELFF	TGCGCCAGCAGCTCCCCCGGGGGGAGCGGGGAGCTGTTTTTT	-	TRBV5-1	TRBJ2-2	TRBD2
CASSSGDQPQHF	TGTGCCAGCAGTTCAGGGGATCAGCCCCAGCATTTT	-	TRBV6-6	TRBJ1-5	-
CASSLGWDRSNYGYTF	TGTGCCAGCAGCCTTGGCTGGGACAGGTCTAACTATGGCTACACCTTC	few	TRBV7-2	TRBJ1-2	TRBD1
CASSLEGALGEETQYF	TGTGCCAGCAGCTTGGAGGGAGCCTTGGGCGAAGAGACCCAGTACTTC	-	TRBV5-8	TRBJ2-5	-
CASSFSSGGAGDTQYF	TGTGCCAGCAGCTTCTCTAGCGGGGGGGCCGGAGATACGCAGTATTTT	-	TRBV7-8	TRBJ2-3	TRBD2
CASSLNGPGGASYNEQFF	TGCGCCAGCAGCTTGAATGGCCCTGGCGGGGCGTCCTACAATGAGCAGTTCTTC	-	TRBV5-1	TRBJ2-1	-
CASSLSSGEQYF	TGCGCCAGCAGCTTGTCATCGGGCGAGCAGTACTTC	-	TRBV5-1	TRBJ2-7	-
CASSPQIREIEQYF	TGTGCCAGCTCACCACAGATCAGGGAAATTGAGCAGTACTTC	-	TRBV18	TRBJ2-7	-
CASSLAGTSGGNEQFF	TGTGCCAGCAGCTTAGCCGGGACTAGCGGAGGCAATGAGCAGTTCTTC	few	TRBV7-2	TRBJ2-1	TRBD2
CASSSYSAGELFF	TGTGCCAGCAGCTCTTATTCGGCCGGGGAGCTGTTTTTT	few	TRBV7-2	TRBJ2-2	-
CASSFLLADSTDTQYF	TGCGCCAGCAGCTTCCTCCTAGCGGACAGCACAGATACGCAGTATTTT	few	TRBV5-1	TRBJ2-3	TRBD2
CASSHGTGDKFGFF	TGCGCCAGCAGCCACGGGACAGGGGATAAGTTTGGGTTCTTC	few	TRBV5-1	TRBJ2-1	TRBD1
CSVEIRAYEQYF	TGCAGCGTTGAAATTCGGGCCTACGAGCAGTACTTC	few	TRBV29-1	TRBJ2-7	-
CASTDRGGPQETQYF	TGTGCCAGTACGGATCGGGGGGGCCCCCAAGAGACCCAGTACTTC	-	TRBV19	TRBJ2-5	TRBD2
CTSNKTGALVAF	TGCACCAGCAACAAGACAGGGGCCCTTGTCGCCTTC	-	TRBV1	TRBJ1-2	-
CASSAQGNSNQPQHF	TGTGCCAGCAGCGCGCAGGGGAATAGCAATCAGCCCCAGCATTTT	-	TRBV7-9	TRBJ1-5	-
CAISESRTLLSTDTQYF	TGTGCCATCAGTGAGTCGAGGACTCTGCTCAGCACAGATACGCAGTATTTT	few	TRBV10-3	TRBJ2-3	-
CASTMGGYGGAKYTQYF	TGTGCCAGCACCATGGGGGGGTACGGGGGGGCCAAATATACGCAGTATTTT	-	TRBV11-2	TRBJ2-3	TRBD2
CASRESRVGEKLFF	TGTGCCAGCAGAGAATCGCGGGTCGGGGAAAAACTGTTTTTT	few	TRBV6-5	TRBJ1-4	-
CASSPSGGLSEKLFF	TGTGCCAGCAGTCCCTCCGGGGGGCTAAGTGAAAAACTGTTTTTT	-	TRBV6-5	TRBJ1-4	-
CASSGRDMVGGYTF	TGTGCCAGCAGCGGACGGGACATGGTGGGCGGCTACACCTTC	-	TRBV9	TRBJ1-2	-
CASSERGGQPQHF	TGTGCCAGCAGTGAAAGGGGAGGACAGCCCCAGCATTTT	-	TRBV2	TRBJ1-5	-
CASSPLGASTGELFF	TGTGCCAGCTCACCATTAGGGGCGAGCACCGGGGAGCTGTTTTTT	-	TRBV18	TRBJ2-2	-
CASSRGVGDQPQHF	TGCGCCAGCAGCCGGGGAGTCGGGGATCAGCCCCAGCATTTT	few	TRBV5-1	TRBJ1-5	-
CASSASLGTSPRTQYF	TGTGCCAGCAGTGCCTCCTTGGGGACTAGTCCACGGACCCAGTACTTC	-	TRBV6-1	TRBJ2-5	TRBD2
CASSLAGTGGHEQYF	TGTGCCAGCAGCTTAGCGGGGACAGGGGGCCACGAGCAGTACTTC	-	TRBV7-9	TRBJ2-7	TRBD1
CASSYSGQSSGNTIYF	TGTGCCAGCAGTTACTCAGGACAGAGCTCTGGAAACACCATATATTTT	-	TRBV6-5	TRBJ1-3	-
CSVAPLVGAPNEKLFF	TGCAGCGTTGCCCCCCTCGTGGGGGCCCCGAATGAAAAACTGTTTTTT	-	TRBV29-1	TRBJ1-4	-
CASSLGVDARLNTNYGYTF	TGTGCCAGCAGCTTAGGAGTTGACGCCAGGTTAAATACTAACTATGGCTACACCTTC	-	TRBV7-9	TRBJ1-2	-
CASSQMLAGGADTQYF	TGCGCCAGCAGCCAGATGCTAGCGGGGGGCGCAGATACGCAGTATTTT	-	TRBV4-3	TRBJ2-3	TRBD2
CASSRAPGQGNNEQFF	TGTGCCAGCAGCCGAGCTCCGGGACAGGGTAACAATGAGCAGTTCTTC	few	TRBV27	TRBJ2-1	TRBD1
CASSTTTGGNTEAFF	TGCGCCAGCAGTACAACGACAGGGGGGAACACTGAAGCTTTCTTT	few	TRBV10-1	TRBJ1-1	TRBD1
CASSLKTGLGYEQYF	TGCGCCAGCAGCCTTAAAACAGGGCTGGGCTACGAGCAGTACTTC	few	TRBV4-3	TRBJ2-7	-
CSVQGLADTEAFF	TGCAGCGTACAGGGTCTGGCTGACACTGAAGCTTTCTTT	-	TRBV29-1	TRBJ1-1	-
CASSVDPGFGEQYF	TGTGCCAGCAGCGTTGATCCCGGGTTCGGCGAGCAGTACTTC	few	TRBV9	TRBJ2-7	-
CASSLRGRGQGTGELFF	TGCGCCAGCAGCCTCCGAGGCAGGGGGCAGGGCACCGGGGAGCTGTTTTTT	few	TRBV5-1	TRBJ2-2	TRBD1
CASRATRADTQYF	TGTGCCAGCAGGGCCACGAGGGCAGATACGCAGTATTTT	-	TRBV27	TRBJ2-3	-